One sample yielded the 12 T cell receptor beta chains listed below, sequenced in a study of cytomegalovirus exposure and HLA in healthy donors. The PCR employed 60 Vbeta primers together with 13 Jbeta primers. Data came from immunoSEQ multiplex PCR; TCRdb stores just in-frame clones and leaves some out. This listing includes roughly 100,000 clones. The specimen sequenced was PBMCs. All receptors derive from a man in his forties in good health and CMV-seronegative.

This rearrangement joins TRBV6-5 to TRBJ2-5; 7 positions agree with TRBD1. J was trimmed by 11 bases and V by 8 bases; bases with no gene match: 20. This CDR3 contains 15 residues. Germline V gives CDR1 MNHEY, CDR2 SVGAGI. This chain's CDR3 is CASREQGVKRQVQYF. In DNA, the CDR3 is TGTGCCAGCCGAGAGCAGGGGGTTAAACGACAAGTGCAGTACTTC.

The chain is built from TRBV14 and TRBJ2-3; 11 bases are a match to TRBD2. This CDR3 is built from 16 residues. The germline CDR1 and CDR2 sequences are SGHDN and FVKESK. V gave up 4 bases and J gave up 2 bases; unmatched junction bases: 5. CDR3 DNA: TGTGCCAGCAGCCCTCTAGCGGGGGGCACCACAGATACGCAGTATTTT. It specifies CASSPLAGGTTDTQYF.

The rearrangement uses TRBV10-2 and TRBJ1-5; D may be TRBD1 (5 bases). The germline V and J ends were trimmed by 6 bases and 11 bases, with 20 bases remaining between them. Per the germline V gene, CDR1 is WSHSY and CDR2 is SAAADI. This CDR3 is built from 14 residues. The CDR3 here is CASSPDSQLRAQHF. The CDR3, as DNA: TGCGCCAGCAGCCCCGACAGCCAACTTAGAGCCCAGCATTTT.

The J gene is TRBJ1-1, the V gene TRBV5-1; 9 bases fit TRBD1. CDR1 and CDR2 (germline): SGHRS, YFSETQ. The CDR3 is 14 amino acids. V was pared by 4 bases and J by 6 bases, with 7 bases of the junction left unmatched. The CDR3 sequence is CASSHGTGQSEAFF. The CDR3 DNA reads as TGCGCCAGCAGCCACGGGACAGGGCAATCTGAAGCTTTCTTT.

The chain has TRBV5-1 and TRBJ1-4; tentative D call: TRBD1 (5 bases). Germline V gives CDR1 SGHRS, CDR2 YFSETQ. V was pared by 4 bases and J by 8 bases, with 21 bases between. CDR3 length: 16 amino acids. CDR3 amino acids: CASSEGGDVKGEKLFF. The CDR3 DNA sequence: TGCGCCAGCAGCGAGGGAGGGGACGTCAAGGGAGAAAAACTGTTTTTT.

This sequence joins TRBV18 and TRBJ2-3; D remains ambiguous. Looked up from germline, CDR1 is KGHSH and CDR2 is LQKENI. V was trimmed by 1 base and J by 0 bases, leaving 5 bases between them. The CDR3 has 14 amino acids. CDR3 nucleotides: TGTGCCAGCTCACCACTCCCTAGCACAGATACGCAGTATTTT. Translation gives CASSPLPSTDTQYF.

The rearrangement links TRBV5-1 to TRBJ2-7; tentatively, D is TRBD1 (6 bases). The V gene's germline CDR1 is SGHRS and CDR2 YFSETQ. The CDR3 is 14 amino acids. V lost 4 bases to trimming and J lost 13 bases, with 24 bases between them. The CDR3 DNA reads TGCGCCAGCAGCCCAGGGGCGGCAGTTTTCTCGTACTACTTC. Protein: CASSPGAAVFSYYF.

The V gene is TRBV28, the J gene TRBJ1-5, with D uncertain. V lost 7 bases, J lost 0 bases, and 7 bases lay in between. In germline, CDR1 is MDHEN, CDR2 SYDVKM. CDR3 size: 13 residues. Here the CDR3 DNA reads TGTGCCAGCACGGTCTATAGCAATCAGCCCCAGCATTTT. Its protein is CASTVYSNQPQHF.

The rearrangement links TRBV7-2 to TRBJ2-2; 7 bases line up with TRBD1. This CDR3 has 14 residues. Germline CDR1 reads SGHTA; CDR2 reads FQGNSA. Trimming removed 1 base from V and 5 bases from J; junction bases left unmatched: 1. CDR3 sequence reads: CASSLEGATGELFF. The CDR3 DNA follows: TGTGCCAGCAGCTTAGAGGGGGCGACCGGGGAGCTGTTTTTT. The whole variable domain, filled in from reference TRBV7-2 and TRBJ2-2, reads GAGVSQSPSNKVTEKGKDVELRCDPISGHTALYWYRQSLGQGLEFLIYFQGNSAPDKSGLPSDRFSAERTGGSVSTLTIQRTQQEDSAVYLCASSLEGATGELFFGEGSRLTVL.

The chain combines TRBV7-9 with TRBJ2-2, with 7 bases fitting TRBD1. V was clipped by 6 bases and J by 5 bases; unmatched bases: 12. Germline V CDR1 and CDR2: SEHNR, FQNEAQ (reference sequence). CDR3 length equals 16 residues. The CDR3 spells CASSYATGSQTGELFF. CDR3 bases: TGTGCCAGCAGTTACGCGACAGGGTCCCAAACCGGGGAGCTGTTTTTT.

Turning to this clone: At one end the junction does not follow the germline gene, possibly because of a read error. The rearrangement links TRBV18 to TRBJ2-2, with 7 positions matching TRBD2. This CDR3 is built from 17 residues. CDR1 and CDR2 (germline): KGHSH, LQKENI. The CDR3 DNA reads TGTGCCAGCTCCCCACGCCAGGCTAGCGGATTCACCGGGGAGCTGTTTTTT. Amino acid sequence: CASSPRQASGFTGELFF.

The CDR3 loop is CASSLAEGDTDTQYF. The CDR3 DNA reads TGTGCCAGCAGCTTAGCTGAGGGGGACACAGATACGCAGTATTTT. The rearrangement links TRBV7-9 to TRBJ2-3; weak D call: TRBD1 (6 bases). Germline V gene lookup returns CDR1 SEHNR and CDR2 FQNEAQ (reference sequence). The CDR3 spans 15 residues. Trimming removed 0 bases from V and 2 bases from J, with 9 bases in between.